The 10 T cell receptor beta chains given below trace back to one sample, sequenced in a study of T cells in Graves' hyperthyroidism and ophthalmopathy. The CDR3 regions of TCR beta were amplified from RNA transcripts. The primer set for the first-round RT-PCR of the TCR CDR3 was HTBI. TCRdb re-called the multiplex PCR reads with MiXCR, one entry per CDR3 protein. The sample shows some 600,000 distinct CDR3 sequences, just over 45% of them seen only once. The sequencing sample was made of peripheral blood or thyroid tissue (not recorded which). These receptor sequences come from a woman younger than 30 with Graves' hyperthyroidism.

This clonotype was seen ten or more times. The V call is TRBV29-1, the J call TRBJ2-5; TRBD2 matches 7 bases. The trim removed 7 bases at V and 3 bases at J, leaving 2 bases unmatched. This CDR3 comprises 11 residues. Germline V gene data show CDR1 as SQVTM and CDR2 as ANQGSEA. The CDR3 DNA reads TGCAGCGGCGGGGGAGAAGAGACCCAGTACTTC. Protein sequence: CSGGGEETQYF.

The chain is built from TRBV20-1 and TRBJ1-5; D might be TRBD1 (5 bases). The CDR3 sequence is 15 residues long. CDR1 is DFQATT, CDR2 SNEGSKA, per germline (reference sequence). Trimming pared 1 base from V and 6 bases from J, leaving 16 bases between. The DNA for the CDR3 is TGCAGTGCTAGAGCCTATGGACACAAGAGTCAGCCCCAGCATTTT. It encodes CSARAYGHKSQPQHF.

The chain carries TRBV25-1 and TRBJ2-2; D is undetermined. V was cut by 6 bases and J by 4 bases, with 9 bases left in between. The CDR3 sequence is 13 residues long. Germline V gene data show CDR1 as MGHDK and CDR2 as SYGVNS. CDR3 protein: CASRGSSTGELFF. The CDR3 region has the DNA TGTGCCAGCAGGGGGTCAAGCACCGGGGAGCTGTTTTTT.

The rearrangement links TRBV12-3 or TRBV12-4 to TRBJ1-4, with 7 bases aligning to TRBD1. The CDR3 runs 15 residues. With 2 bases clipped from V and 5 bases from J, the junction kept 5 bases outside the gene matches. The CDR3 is CASSLQAGGNEKLFF. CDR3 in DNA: TGTGCCAGCAGTTTACAGGCAGGGGGAAATGAAAAACTGTTTTTT.

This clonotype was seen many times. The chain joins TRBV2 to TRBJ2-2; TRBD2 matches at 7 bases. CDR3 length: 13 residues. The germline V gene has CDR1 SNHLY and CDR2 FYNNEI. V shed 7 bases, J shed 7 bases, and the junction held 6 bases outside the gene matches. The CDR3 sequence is CASMRSGGGELFF. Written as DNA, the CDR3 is TGTGCCAGCATGAGGTCGGGGGGCGGGGAGCTGTTTTTT.

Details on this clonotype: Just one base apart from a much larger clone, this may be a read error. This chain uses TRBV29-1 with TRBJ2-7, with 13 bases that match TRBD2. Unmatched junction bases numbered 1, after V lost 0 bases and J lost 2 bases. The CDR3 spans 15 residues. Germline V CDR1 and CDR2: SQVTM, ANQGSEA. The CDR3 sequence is CSVEDGTSGAYEQYF. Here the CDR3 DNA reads TGCAGCGTTGAAGACGGGACTAGCGGGGCCTACGAGCAGTACTTC.

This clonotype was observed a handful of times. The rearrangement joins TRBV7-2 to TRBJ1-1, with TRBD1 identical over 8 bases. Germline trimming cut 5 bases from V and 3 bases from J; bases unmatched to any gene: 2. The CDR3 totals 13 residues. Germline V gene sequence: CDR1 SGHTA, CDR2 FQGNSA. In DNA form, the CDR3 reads TGTGCCAGCAGCACAGGGGGTCACACTGAAGCTTTCTTT. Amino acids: CASSTGGHTEAFF. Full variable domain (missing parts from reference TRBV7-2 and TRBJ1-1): GAGVSQSPSNKVTEKGKDVELRCDPISGHTALYWYRQSLGQGLEFLIYFQGNSAPDKSGLPSDRFSAERTGGSVSTLTIQRTQQEDSAVYLCASSTGGHTEAFFGQGTRLTVV.

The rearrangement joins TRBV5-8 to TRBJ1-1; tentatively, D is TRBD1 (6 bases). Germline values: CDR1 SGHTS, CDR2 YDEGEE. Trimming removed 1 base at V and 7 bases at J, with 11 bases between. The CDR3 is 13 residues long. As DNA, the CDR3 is TGTGCCAGCAGCTTGACAGGGAGGGGTGAAGCTTTCTTT. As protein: CASSLTGRGEAFF.

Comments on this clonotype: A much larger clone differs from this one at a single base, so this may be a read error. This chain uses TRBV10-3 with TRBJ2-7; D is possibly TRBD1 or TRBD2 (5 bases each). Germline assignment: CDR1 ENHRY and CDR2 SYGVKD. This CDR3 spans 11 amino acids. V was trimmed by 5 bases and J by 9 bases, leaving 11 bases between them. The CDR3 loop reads CAISSRGWQYF. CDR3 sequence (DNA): TGTGCCATCAGTTCTCGGGGCTGGCAGTACTTC.

The CDR3 protein is CASSVGSFAISYEQYF. CDR3 DNA sequence: TGTGCCAGCAGCGTAGGTTCTTTTGCCATCTCCTACGAGCAGTACTTC. The rearrangement uses TRBV9 and TRBJ2-7; D gene uncertain. V gave up 0 bases and J gave up 0 bases, with 13 bases separating them. Germline V gene sequence: CDR1 SGDLS, CDR2 YYNGEE. The CDR3 runs to 16 residues. Full variable domain (rest looked up from reference TRBV9 and TRBJ2-7): DSGVTQTPKHLITATGQRVTLRCSPRSGDLSVYWYQQSLDQGLQFLIQYYNGEERAKGNILERFSAQQFPDLHSELNLSSLELGDSALYFCASSVGSFAISYEQYFGPGTRLTVT.